This T cell receptor beta chain originates from a study of T cell responses to AZD1222 COVID-19 vaccine. Data came from immunoSEQ multiplex PCR; TCRdb stores just in-frame clones and leaves some out. The top ten clones hold 2.5% to 3.5% of a sample with about 110,000 clones, 70% to 90% of them seen once. This clone was observed a handful of times. Per germline, CDR1 SGHVS and CDR2 FQNEAQ. V was shortened by 2 bases and J by 2 bases, with 13 bases between the two germline ends. CDR3 length: 16 residues. The chain joins TRBV7-8 to TRBJ2-1; no definite D call. Source: peripheral blood, taken on day 0 of AZD1222 vaccination. The TCR sequence derives from an adult in good health. The DNA of the CDR3 is TGTGCCAGCAGCTTATCGATTACAGAAACCTACAATGAGCAGTTCTTC. It specifies CASSLSITETYNEQFF.